A single sample is the source of the 12 T cell receptor beta chains below, sequenced in a study of human T cells and chemical hapten exposure. As for time point: patch test 1, 2 weeks after DPC sensitization. As for treatment: therapeutic diphenylcyclopropenone sensitization with weekly scalp DPC. TCRdb analysed the RACE reads with MiXCR anew, one entry per CDR3 protein. The sample has approximately 100,000 distinct CDR3 sequences, approximately 10% seen once; the top ten hold 3% to 4%. This specimen was whole blood, taken in connection with sensitization to the hapten diphenylcyclopropenone (DPC). All receptors come from a middle-aged woman with alopecia areata. Some clones in this sample may be carry-over from other donors' samples.

This clonotype was seen many times. The V and J genes are TRBV30 and TRBJ1-5; the match to TRBD1 covers 8 bases. CDR3 length: 15 amino acids. Germline lookup yields CDR1 GTSNPN and CDR2 SVGIG (reference sequence). V gave up 3 bases and J gave up 6 bases; unmatched junction bases: 10. Written as DNA, the CDR3 is TGTGCCTGGAGAGAGGAAGACAGGGGAGGTCAGCCCCAGCATTTT. The encoded protein is CAWREEDRGGQPQHF.

This clonotype showed up many times. The J gene is TRBJ2-1, the V gene TRBV6-2 or TRBV6-3; D remains unclear. Germline V lookup: CDR1 MNHEY, CDR2 SVGEGT. V was trimmed by 7 bases and J by 9 bases, leaving 22 bases between them. The CDR3 totals 15 residues. The chain's CDR3 is CASTQGGLVRGEQFF. Written as DNA, the CDR3 is TGTGCCAGCACCCAAGGTGGCTTGGTCAGAGGTGAGCAGTTCTTC.

This clonotype was recorded at least ten times. The V gene is TRBV15, the J gene TRBJ1-3; D ambiguous. Germline assignment: CDR1 LNHNV and CDR2 YYDKDF (reference sequence). V lost 1 base, J lost 0 bases, and 4 bases lay in between. This CDR3 is built from 14 residues. DNA of the CDR3: TGTGCCACCAGCAGAGTGGACTCTGGAAACACCATATATTTT. Its translation: CATSRVDSGNTIYF.

This clonotype was seen at least ten times. The chain carries TRBV6-5 and TRBJ2-7; D is uncertain. The CDR3 is made up of 13 amino acids. Between the trimmed V and J ends, which lost 5 bases and 6 bases, there was a span of 14 bases. Looked up from germline, CDR1 is MNHEY and CDR2 is SVGAGI. CDR3 loop: CASSGHADREQYF. The CDR3 bases are TGTGCCAGCAGTGGTCACGCTGACCGCGAGCAGTACTTC.

This clonotype came up many times. This chain uses TRBV6-5 with TRBJ1-6; D unresolved. Germline CDR1 reads MNHEY; CDR2 reads SVGAGI. With 7 bases removed from V and 5 bases from J, the gap between germline ends came to 9 bases. This CDR3 is 13 amino acids long. The CDR3 spells CASTRSNNSPLHF. The CDR3 DNA is TGTGCCAGCACCAGATCGAATAATTCACCCCTCCACTTT.

The chain uses TRBV2 and TRBJ1-1, with D hard to call. This CDR3 region has 14 residues. CDR1 and CDR2 (germline): SNHLY, FYNNEI. V was cut by 7 bases and J by 4 bases, with 16 bases left in between. Written as DNA, the CDR3 is TGTGCCAGCATACTTAACAGCCTAGGCACTGAAGCTTTCTTT. Protein: CASILNSLGTEAFF.

This clonotype was counted between two and nine times. The chain combines TRBV5-4 with TRBJ2-7, with 8 bases that match TRBD2. The CDR3 runs to 14 residues. Germline trimming cut 3 bases from V and 2 bases from J; bases unmatched to any gene: 4. Germline V gene lookup returns CDR1 SGHNT and CDR2 YYREEE (reference sequence). The CDR3 sequence is CASSSRGVTYEQYF. CDR3 DNA: TGTGCCAGCAGCTCGCGGGGGGTTACCTACGAGCAGTACTTC.

This chain joins TRBV20-1 and TRBJ2-2, with 7 nucleotides matching TRBD1. V was clipped by 3 bases and J by 1 base; unmatched bases: 2. The germline gives CDR1 DFQATT, CDR2 SNEGSKA (reference sequence). The CDR3 sequence is 14 residues long. CDR3 loop: CSASRDRNTGELFF. Here the CDR3 DNA reads TGCAGTGCTAGTCGGGACAGGAACACCGGGGAGCTGTTTTTT.

There are a few counts of this clonotype. This chain connects TRBV29-1 to TRBJ1-1; D may be TRBD1 (5 bases). The CDR3 totals 14 residues. V shed 7 bases and J shed 2 bases, with 17 bases lying between them. Germline V lookup: CDR1 SQVTM, CDR2 ANQGSEA. DNA for the CDR3: TGCAGCGGGTGGGGAGGGGCCGCTAACACTGAAGCTTTCTTT. Amino acid sequence: CSGWGGAANTEAFF.

This clonotype was found many times. The chain recombines TRBV14 with TRBJ1-1; D is ambiguous. This CDR3 contains 16 residues. Germline V CDR1 and CDR2: SGHDN, FVKESK. V lost 0 bases and J lost 4, with 15 bases in between. CDR3 bases: TGTGCCAGCAGCCAAGATGGGCCCGGCAAGGGCACTGAAGCTTTCTTT. This codes for CASSQDGPGKGTEAFF.

The rearrangement uses TRBV30 and TRBJ1-1, with D perhaps matching TRBD1 (6 bases). From germline, CDR1 is GTSNPN and CDR2 SVGIG (reference sequence). The length of the CDR3 is 13 residues. Trimming removed 0 bases at V and 5 bases at J, with 10 bases between. The CDR3 region has the DNA TGTGCCTGGAGTGTAGAGGGGGGGACTGAAGCTTTCTTT. Its protein is CAWSVEGGTEAFF.

A word on this clonotype: Germline and junction disagree at one end, which may indicate a read error. The chain links TRBV3-1 to TRBJ1-2; the D is unclear. This CDR3 is built from 12 residues. Germline CDR1 reads LGHDT; CDR2 reads YNNKEL (reference sequence). CDR3 nucleotides: TGTGCCAGCAGCCAAGACTGGTTCCGCCTAGCCTTC. It yields the protein CASSQDWFRLAF.